This T cell receptor beta chain was identified during a study of identical twins. Study-wide results and caveats: Beta out-of-frame sequences showed weaker excess sharing between twins. Twin sharing of out-of-frame TCR alpha was underestimated by models in monozygotic pairs.

Many counts were recorded for this clonotype. Its antigen is still unknown. The V and J ends lost 6 bases and 0 bases, in that order; junction bases with no gene match: 5. The CDR3 has 14 residues. CDR1 and CDR2 from the germline V gene are DFQATT and SNEGSKA (reference sequence). Unique molecular identifiers were present on the cDNA, and a universal primer site came from template switching. TCRdb used MiXCR to reprocess the 5' RACE reads, holding one entry per CDR3 protein. The sample includes hundreds of thousands of distinct CDR3 sequences, roughly an eighth of them seen just once. These sequences were also reported in another study, on yellow fever vaccine responses in identical twins.

The J gene is TRBJ2-3, the V gene TRBV20-1; the match to TRBD2 covers 8 bases. Material: PBMCs. The source of this sequence is a woman under 30 in good health. Here the CDR3 reads CSAWTSLSTDTQYF. CDR3 sequence (DNA): TGCAGTGCCTGGACTAGCCTGAGCACAGATACGCAGTATTTT.